These T cell receptor beta chains were read from a single sample in a study of blood T cells in healthy people across ages. TCRdb itself ran the 5' RACE reads through MiXCR, one entry per CDR3 protein. Among more than 500,000 distinct CDR3 sequences listed, approximately 30% were seen once. The sample taken for sequencing was blood. The receptor set was obtained from a woman in her seventies in good health. Each CDR3 is given with its conserved first and last residue. The order of the fields is clone size, J gene, D gene, V gene, CDR3 DNA, CDR3 protein. The D gene is left open where the match is weak. Size is omitted from some rows. Given values are once, few, many or a class for expanded clones.

NA TRBJ1-1 TRBD1 TRBV10-3 TGTGCTTTAAGGGAACAGGGGGACGACACTGAAGCTTTCTTT CALREQGDDTEAFF
few TRBJ2-7 NA TRBV12-3/TRBV12-4 TGTGCCAGCAGTTTCTCTCAGGGCGGGGCATCCTACGAGCAGTACTTC CASSFSQGGASYEQYF
NA TRBJ2-1 TRBD2 TRBV20-1 TGCAGTGCTAGATTCTTGACTAGCGCTAATGAGCAGTTCTTC CSARFLTSANEQFF
NA TRBJ2-7 TRBD1 TRBV4-2 TGTGCCAGCAGCCAAGAGGACAGGGGGCCCTACGAGCAGTACTTC CASSQEDRGPYEQYF
few TRBJ2-2 NA TRBV9 TGTGCCAGCAGCGTTCGGGGAGACGTCACCGGGGAGCTGTTTTTT CASSVRGDVTGELFF
few TRBJ2-7 TRBD1 TRBV5-1 TGCGCCAGCAGCTCGAACTTCGGGACAGGGACCGAGCAGTACTTC CASSSNFGTGTEQYF
few TRBJ2-7 TRBD2 TRBV20-1 TGCAGTGCTGCCGGGACTATTCAGTCCGAGCAGTACTTC CSAAGTIQSEQYF
NA TRBJ2-5 NA TRBV29-1 TGCAGCGCCTCCCTAGGGGGGGCTGCGGAAGAGACCCAGTACTTC CSASLGGAAEETQYF
NA TRBJ2-5 NA TRBV20-1 TGCAGTGCGGACCGACGGGGGGAGACCCAGTACTTC CSADRRGETQYF
few TRBJ1-2 NA TRBV11-3 TGTGCCAGCAGCTTAGGCGGGGCCGAAGGCTATGGCTACACCTTC CASSLGGAEGYGYTF
many TRBJ1-6 NA TRBV12-3/TRBV12-4 TGTGCCAGCAGTTTAGCGGGCAGAAGTAATTCACCCCTCCACTTT CASSLAGRSNSPLHF
NA TRBJ1-5 NA TRBV12-3/TRBV12-4 TGTGCCAGCAGTTTACGGGAAACAGCTAATCAGCCCCAGCATTTT CASSLRETANQPQHF
NA TRBJ2-3 NA TRBV24-1 TGTGCCACCAGTGATCCCCAGGGAAAGGCGTTAGAGTTCGATACGCAGTATTTT CATSDPQGKALEFDTQYF
few TRBJ1-2 NA TRBV7-2 TGTGCCAGCAGCCTAACCGCAGATGCTAACTATGGCTACACCTTC CASSLTADANYGYTF
NA TRBJ1-2 TRBD1 TRBV7-2 TGTGCCAGCAGCTTAGAGGGGGCTGGGGGAGGCTCCCGTGGTTACACCTTC CASSLEGAGGGSRGYTF